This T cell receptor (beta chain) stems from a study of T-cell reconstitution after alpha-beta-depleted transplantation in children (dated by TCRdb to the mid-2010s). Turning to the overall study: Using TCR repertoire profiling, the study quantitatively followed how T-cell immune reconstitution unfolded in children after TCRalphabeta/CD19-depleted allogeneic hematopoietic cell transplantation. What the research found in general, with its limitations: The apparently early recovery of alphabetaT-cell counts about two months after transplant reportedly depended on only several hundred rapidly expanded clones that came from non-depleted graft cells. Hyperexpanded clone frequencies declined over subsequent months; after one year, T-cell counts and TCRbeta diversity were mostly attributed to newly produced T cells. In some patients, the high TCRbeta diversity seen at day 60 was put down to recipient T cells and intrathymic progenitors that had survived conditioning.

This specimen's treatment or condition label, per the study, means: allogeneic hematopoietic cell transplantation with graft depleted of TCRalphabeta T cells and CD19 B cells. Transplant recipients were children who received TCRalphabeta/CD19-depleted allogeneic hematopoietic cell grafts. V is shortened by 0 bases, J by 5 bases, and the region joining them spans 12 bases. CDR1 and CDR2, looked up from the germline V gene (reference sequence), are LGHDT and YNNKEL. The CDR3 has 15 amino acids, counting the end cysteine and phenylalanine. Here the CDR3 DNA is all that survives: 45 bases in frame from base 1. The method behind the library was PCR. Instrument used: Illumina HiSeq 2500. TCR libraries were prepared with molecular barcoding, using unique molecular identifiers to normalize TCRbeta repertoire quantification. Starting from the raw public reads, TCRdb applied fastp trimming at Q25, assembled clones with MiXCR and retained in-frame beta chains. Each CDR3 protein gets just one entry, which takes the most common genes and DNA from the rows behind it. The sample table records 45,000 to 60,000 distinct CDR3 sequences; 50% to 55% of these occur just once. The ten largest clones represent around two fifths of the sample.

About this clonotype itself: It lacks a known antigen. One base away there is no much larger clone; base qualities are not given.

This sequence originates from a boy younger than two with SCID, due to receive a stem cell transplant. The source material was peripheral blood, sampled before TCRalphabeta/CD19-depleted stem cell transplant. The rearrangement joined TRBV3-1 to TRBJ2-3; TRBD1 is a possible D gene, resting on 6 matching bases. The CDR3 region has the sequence CASSQEPIGGDTQYF. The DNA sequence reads TGTGCCAGCAGCCAAGAACCCATAGGGGGAGATACGCAGTATTTT.